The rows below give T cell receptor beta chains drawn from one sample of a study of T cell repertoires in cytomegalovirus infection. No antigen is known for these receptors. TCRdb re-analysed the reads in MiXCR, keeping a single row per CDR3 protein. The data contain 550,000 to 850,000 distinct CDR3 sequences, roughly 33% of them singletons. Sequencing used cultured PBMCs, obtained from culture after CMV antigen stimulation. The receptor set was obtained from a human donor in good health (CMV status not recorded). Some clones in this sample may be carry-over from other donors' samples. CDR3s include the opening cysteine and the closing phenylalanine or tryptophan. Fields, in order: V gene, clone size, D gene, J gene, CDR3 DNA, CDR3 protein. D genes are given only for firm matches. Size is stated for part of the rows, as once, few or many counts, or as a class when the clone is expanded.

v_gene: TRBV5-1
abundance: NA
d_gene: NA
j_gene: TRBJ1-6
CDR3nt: TGCGCCAGCAGCTCAGATGGGCATGGGGGACGGAATTCACCCCTCCACTTT
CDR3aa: CASSSDGHGGRNSPLHF

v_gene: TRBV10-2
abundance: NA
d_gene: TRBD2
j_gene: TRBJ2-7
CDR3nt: TGCGCCAGCAATGTACTAGCGGAATCCTACGAGCAGTACTTC
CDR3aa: CASNVLAESYEQYF

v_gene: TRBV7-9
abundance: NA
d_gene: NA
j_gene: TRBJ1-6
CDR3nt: TGTGCCAGCAGCCCCCGTCTGCGCCCTCACAATAGGAATTCACCCCTCCACTTT
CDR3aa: CASSPRLRPHNRNSPLHF

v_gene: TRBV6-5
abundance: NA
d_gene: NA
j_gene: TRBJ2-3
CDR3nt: TGTGCCAGCAGTTACTCACCCCGGGGTTTAGATACGCAGTATTTT
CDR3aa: CASSYSPRGLDTQYF

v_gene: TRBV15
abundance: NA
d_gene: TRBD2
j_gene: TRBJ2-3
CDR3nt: TGTGCCACCAGCAGAGAAAGCGCCCTAGCGGGAGTTACAGATACGCAGTATTTT
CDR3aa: CATSRESALAGVTDTQYF

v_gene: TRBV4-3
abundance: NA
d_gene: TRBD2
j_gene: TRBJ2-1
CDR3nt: TGCGCCAGCAGCCAAGATCGGGCTAGCGGTTTTTACAATGAGCAGTTCTTC
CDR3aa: CASSQDRASGFYNEQFF

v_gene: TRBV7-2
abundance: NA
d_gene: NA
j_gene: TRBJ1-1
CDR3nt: TGTGCCAGCAGCTTCGCAGTGCTCATGAACACTGAAGCTTTCTTT
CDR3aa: CASSFAVLMNTEAFF

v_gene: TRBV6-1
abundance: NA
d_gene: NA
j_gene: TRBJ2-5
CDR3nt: TGTGCCACCCTGGTGGGGTGGGAGACCCAGTACTTC
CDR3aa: CATLVGWETQYF

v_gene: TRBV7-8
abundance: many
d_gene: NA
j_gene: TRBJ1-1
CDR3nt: TGTGCCAGCAGCTTAGGTGGCCTCGGCAAACTGAACACTGAAGCTTTCTTT
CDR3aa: CASSLGGLGKLNTEAFF

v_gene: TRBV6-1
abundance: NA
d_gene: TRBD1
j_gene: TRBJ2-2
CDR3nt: TGTGCCGCGCCGGGACAGGGGGCGATCGGGGAGCTGTTTTTT
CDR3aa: CAAPGQGAIGELFF

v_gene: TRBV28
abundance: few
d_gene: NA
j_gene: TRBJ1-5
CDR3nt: TGTGCCAGCAGTTACGACAGATATAGCAATCAGCCCCAGCATTTT
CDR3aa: CASSYDRYSNQPQHF

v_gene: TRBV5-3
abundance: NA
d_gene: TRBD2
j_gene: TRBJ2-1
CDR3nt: TGTGCCAGCAGCTCCGGACTAGCGGGATTTAGTGAGCAGTTCTTC
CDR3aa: CASSSGLAGFSEQFF

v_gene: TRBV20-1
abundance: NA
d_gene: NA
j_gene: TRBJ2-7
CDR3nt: TGCAGTGCTTCCCCTATCGACGAGCAGTACTTC
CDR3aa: CSASPIDEQYF

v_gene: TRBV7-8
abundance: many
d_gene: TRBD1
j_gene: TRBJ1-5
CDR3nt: TGTGCCAGCAGCTTAAGTCCCGGGACAGGGAAGGTCAATCAGCCCCAGCATTTT
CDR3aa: CASSLSPGTGKVNQPQHF

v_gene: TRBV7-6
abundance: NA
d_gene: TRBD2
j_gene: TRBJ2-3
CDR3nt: TGTGCCAGCAGCCCAGCGGGAGGGCGGGGCACAGATACGCAGTATTTT
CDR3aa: CASSPAGGRGTDTQYF

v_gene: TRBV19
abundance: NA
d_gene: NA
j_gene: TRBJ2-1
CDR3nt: TGTGCCAGTAGTCAGGGCGGATGGTTCTTC
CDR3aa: CASSQGGWFF

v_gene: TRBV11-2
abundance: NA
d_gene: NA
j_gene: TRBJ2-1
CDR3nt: TGTGCCAGCAGCCCCTGGTCAGGGCCGGAAACTTACAATGAGCAGTTCTTC
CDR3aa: CASSPWSGPETYNEQFF

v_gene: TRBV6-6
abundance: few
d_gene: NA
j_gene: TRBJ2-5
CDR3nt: TGTGCCAGCAGTTACTCGCGAGGGAGGGGGGAGACCCAGTACTTC
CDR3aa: CASSYSRGRGETQYF

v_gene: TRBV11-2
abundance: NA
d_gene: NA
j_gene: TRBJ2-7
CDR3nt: TGTGCCAGCAGCTTAGTCGAGGGGACCTCCTACGAGCAGTACTTC
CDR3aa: CASSLVEGTSYEQYF

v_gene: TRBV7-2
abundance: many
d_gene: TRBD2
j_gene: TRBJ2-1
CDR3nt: TGTGCCAGCAGCTTAGGACTAGCGGGAGTGGATGAGCAGTTCTTC
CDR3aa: CASSLGLAGVDEQFF

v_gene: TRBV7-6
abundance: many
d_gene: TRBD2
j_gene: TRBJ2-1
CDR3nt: TGTGCCAGCAGCGTAGCGGGAGGGCCGGGGGATGAGCAGTTCTTC
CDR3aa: CASSVAGGPGDEQFF

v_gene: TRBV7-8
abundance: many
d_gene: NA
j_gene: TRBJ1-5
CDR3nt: TGTGCCAGCAGCTTACTTCGACAGGTCAATCAGCCCCAGCATTTT
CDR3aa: CASSLLRQVNQPQHF